The sequence of this TCR beta chain was determined in a study of T cell changes during pregnancy in multiple sclerosis. Germline CDR1 MNHEY, CDR2 SMNVEV (reference sequence). This CDR3 region has 12 residues. Trimming removed 0 bases from V and 9 bases from J, with 6 bases in between. This table comes from immunoSEQ multiplex PCR, and its TCRdb copy is limited to in-frame clones, with some not included. The profile shows about 59,000 clones, about 95% of them singletons. The rearrangement joins TRBV27 to TRBJ2-1, with a possible D match to TRBD2 (5 bases). The receptor comes from a female donor with multiple sclerosis, enrolled in a pregnancy study. Sequencing was performed on CD8+ T cells from peripheral blood mononuclear cells, taken after pregnancy. For the CDR3, the DNA is TGTGCCAGCAGTTTATCAGGAGGTGAGCAGTTCTTC. This gives the protein CASSLSGGEQFF.